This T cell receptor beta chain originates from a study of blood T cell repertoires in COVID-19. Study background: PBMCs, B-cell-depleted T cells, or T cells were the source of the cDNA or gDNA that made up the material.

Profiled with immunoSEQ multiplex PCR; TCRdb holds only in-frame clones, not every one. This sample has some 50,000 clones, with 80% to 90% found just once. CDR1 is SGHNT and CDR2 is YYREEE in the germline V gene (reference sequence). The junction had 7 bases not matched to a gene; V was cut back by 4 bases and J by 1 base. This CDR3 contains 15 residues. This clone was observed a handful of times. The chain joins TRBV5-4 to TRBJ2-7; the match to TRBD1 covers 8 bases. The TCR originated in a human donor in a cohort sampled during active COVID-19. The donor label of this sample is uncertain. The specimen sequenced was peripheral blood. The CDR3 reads CASSPGQGVSYEQYF. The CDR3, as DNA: TGTGCCAGCAGCCCAGGACAGGGCGTTTCCTACGAGCAGTACTTC.